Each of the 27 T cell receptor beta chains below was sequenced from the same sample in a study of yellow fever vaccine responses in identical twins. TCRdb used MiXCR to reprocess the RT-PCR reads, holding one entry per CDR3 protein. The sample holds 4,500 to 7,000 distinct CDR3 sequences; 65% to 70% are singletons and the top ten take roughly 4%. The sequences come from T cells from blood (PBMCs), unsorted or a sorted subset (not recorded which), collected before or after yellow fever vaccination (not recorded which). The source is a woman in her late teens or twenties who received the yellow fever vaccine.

CDR3 sequence reads: CATSRAYDRYEQYF. The DNA for the CDR3 is TGTGCCACCAGCAGAGCCTACGACAGGTACGAGCAGTACTTC. This rearrangement joins TRBV15 to TRBJ2-7; D is possibly TRBD1 (6 bases). Between the trimmed V and J ends, which lost 1 base and 4 bases, there was a span of 11 bases. The CDR3 contains 14 residues. Germline loops: CDR1 LNHNV, CDR2 YYDKDF (reference sequence).

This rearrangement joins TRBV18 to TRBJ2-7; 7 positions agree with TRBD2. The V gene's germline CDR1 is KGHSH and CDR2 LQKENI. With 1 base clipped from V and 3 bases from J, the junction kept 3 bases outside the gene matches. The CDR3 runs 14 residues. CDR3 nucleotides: TGTGCCAGCTCACCACAGAGGACTAGCTACGAGCAGTACTTC. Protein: CASSPQRTSYEQYF. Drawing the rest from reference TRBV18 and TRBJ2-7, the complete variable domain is NAGVMQNPRHLVRRRGQEARLRCSPMKGHSHVYWYRQLPEEGLKFMVYLQKENIIDESGMPKERFSAEFPKEGPSILRIQQVVRGDSAAYFCASSPQRTSYEQYFGPGTRLTVT.

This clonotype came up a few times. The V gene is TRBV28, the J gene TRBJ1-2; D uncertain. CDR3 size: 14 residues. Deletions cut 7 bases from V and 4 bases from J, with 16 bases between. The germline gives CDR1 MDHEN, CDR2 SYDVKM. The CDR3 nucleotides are TGTGCCAGCAAATCCGCTCCCGGCCCCTATGGCTACACCTTC. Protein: CASKSAPGPYGYTF.

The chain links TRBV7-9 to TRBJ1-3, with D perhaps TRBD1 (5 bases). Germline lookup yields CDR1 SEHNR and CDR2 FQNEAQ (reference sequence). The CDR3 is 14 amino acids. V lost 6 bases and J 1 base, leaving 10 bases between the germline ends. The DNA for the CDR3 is TGTGCCAGCAGGCCGCAGGGATCTGGAAACACCATATATTTT. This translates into CASRPQGSGNTIYF.

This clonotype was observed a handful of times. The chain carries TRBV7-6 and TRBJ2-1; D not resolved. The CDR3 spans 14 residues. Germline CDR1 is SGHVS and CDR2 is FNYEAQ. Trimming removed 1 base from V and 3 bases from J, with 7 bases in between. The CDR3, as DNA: TGTGCCAGCAGCTTAGATAGGGACTACAATGAGCAGTTCTTC. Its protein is CASSLDRDYNEQFF.

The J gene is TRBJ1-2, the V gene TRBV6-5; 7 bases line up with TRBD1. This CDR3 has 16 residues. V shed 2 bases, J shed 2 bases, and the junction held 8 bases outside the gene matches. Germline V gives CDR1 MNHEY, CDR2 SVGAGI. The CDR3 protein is CASSYVRTGGNYGYTF. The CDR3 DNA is TGTGCCAGCAGTTACGTGCGGACAGGCGGCAACTATGGCTACACCTTC.

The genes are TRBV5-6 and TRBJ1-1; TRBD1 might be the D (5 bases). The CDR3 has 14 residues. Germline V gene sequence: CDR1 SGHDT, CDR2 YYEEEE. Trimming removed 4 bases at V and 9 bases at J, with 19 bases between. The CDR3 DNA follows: TGTGCCAGCAGCCTAGGGACGGGGAATGGGAAAGCTTTCTTT. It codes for CASSLGTGNGKAFF.

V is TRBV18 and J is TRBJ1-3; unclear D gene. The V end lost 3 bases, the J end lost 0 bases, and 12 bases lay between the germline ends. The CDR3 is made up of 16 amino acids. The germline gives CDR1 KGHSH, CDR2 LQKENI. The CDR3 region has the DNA TGTGCCAGCTCACCGACCAGAGGAGACTCTGGAAACACCATATATTTT. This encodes CASSPTRGDSGNTIYF. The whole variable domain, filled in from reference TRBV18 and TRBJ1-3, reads NAGVMQNPRHLVRRRGQEARLRCSPMKGHSHVYWYRQLPEEGLKFMVYLQKENIIDESGMPKERFSAEFPKEGPSILRIQQVVRGDSAAYFCASSPTRGDSGNTIYFGEGSWLTVV.

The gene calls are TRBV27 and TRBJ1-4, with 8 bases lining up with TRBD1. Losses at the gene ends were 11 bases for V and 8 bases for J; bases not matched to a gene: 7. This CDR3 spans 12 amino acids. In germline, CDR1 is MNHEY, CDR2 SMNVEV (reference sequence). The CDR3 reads CASGTGHEKLFF. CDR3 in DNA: TGTGCCTCCGGGACAGGACACGAAAAACTGTTTTTT.

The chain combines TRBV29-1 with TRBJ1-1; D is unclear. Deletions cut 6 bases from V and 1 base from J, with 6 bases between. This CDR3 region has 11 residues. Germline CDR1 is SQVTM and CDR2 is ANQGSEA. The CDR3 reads CSVQQNTEAFF. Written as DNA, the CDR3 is TGCAGCGTGCAACAGAACACTGAAGCTTTCTTT.

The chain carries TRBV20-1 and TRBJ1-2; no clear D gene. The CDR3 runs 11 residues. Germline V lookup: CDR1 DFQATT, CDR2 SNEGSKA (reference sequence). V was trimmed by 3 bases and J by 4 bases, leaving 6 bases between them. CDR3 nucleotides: TGCAGTGCTAGGTCGGGCTATGGCTACACCTTC. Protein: CSARSGYGYTF.

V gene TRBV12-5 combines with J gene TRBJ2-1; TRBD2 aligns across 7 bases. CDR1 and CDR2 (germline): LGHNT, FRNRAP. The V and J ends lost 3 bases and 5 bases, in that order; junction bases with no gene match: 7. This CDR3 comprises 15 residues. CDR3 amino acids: CASGLSLAENNEQFF. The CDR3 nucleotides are TGTGCTAGTGGTTTAAGCCTAGCGGAAAACAATGAGCAGTTCTTC.

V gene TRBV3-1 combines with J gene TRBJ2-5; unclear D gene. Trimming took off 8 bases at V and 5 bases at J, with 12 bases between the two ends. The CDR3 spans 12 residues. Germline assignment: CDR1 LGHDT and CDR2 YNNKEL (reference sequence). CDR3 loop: CASGMTEETQYF. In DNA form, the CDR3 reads TGTGCCAGCGGTATGACTGAGGAGACCCAGTACTTC.

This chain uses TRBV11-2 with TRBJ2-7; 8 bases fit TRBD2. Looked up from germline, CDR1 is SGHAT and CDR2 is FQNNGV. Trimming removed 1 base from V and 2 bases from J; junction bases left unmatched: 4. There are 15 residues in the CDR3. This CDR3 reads CASSLGPGLAYEQYF. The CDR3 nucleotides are TGTGCCAGCAGCTTAGGTCCGGGACTAGCCTACGAGCAGTACTTC.

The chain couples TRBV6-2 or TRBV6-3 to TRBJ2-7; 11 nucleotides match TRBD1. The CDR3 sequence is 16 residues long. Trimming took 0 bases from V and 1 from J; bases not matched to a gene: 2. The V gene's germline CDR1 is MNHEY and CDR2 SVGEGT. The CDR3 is CASSYSRDRGSYEQYF. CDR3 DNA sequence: TGTGCCAGCAGTTACTCGCGGGACAGGGGGTCCTACGAGCAGTACTTC.

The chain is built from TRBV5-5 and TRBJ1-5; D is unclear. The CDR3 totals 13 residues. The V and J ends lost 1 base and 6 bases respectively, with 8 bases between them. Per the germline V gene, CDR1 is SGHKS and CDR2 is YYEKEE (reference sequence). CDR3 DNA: TGTGCCAGCAGCTTGTCGCCGGGTCAGCCCCAGCATTTT. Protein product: CASSLSPGQPQHF.

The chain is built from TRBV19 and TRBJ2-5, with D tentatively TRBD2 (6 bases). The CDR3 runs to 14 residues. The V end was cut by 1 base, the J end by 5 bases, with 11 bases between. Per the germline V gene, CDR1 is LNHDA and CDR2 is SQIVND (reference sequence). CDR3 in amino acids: CASSIVEGRETQYF. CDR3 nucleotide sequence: TGTGCCAGTAGTATAGTCGAGGGGAGGGAGACCCAGTACTTC.

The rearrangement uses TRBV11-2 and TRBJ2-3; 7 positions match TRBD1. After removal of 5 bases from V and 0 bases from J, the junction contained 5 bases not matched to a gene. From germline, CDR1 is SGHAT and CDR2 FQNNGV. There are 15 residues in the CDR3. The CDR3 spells CASSLRTGSTDTQYF. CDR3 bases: TGTGCCAGCAGCCTCCGGACAGGAAGCACAGATACGCAGTATTTT. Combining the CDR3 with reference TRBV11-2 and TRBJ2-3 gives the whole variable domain EAGVAQSPRYKIIEKRQSVAFWCNPISGHATLYWYQQILGQGPKLLIQFQNNGVVDDSQLPKDRFSAERLKGVDSTLKIQPAKLEDSAVYLCASSLRTGSTDTQYFGPGTRLTVL.

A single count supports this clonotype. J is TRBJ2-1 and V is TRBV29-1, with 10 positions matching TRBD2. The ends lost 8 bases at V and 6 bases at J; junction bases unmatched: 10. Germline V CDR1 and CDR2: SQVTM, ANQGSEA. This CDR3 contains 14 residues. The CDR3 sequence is CSLRGLAETNEQFF. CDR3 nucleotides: TGCAGCCTCCGAGGACTAGCGGAGACCAATGAGCAGTTCTTC.

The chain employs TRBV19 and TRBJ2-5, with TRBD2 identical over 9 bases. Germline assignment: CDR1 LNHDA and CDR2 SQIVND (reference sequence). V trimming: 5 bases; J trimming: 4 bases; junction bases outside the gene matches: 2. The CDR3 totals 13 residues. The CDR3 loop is CASSVLAGETQYF. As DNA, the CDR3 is TGTGCCAGTAGTGTACTAGCGGGAGAGACCCAGTACTTC.

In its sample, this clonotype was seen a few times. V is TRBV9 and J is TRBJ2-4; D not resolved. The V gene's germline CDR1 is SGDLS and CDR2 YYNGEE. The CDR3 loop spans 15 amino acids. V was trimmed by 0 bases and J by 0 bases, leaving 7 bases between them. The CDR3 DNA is TGTGCCAGCAGCGTAGGTGGCTTAGCCAAAAACATTCAGTACTTC. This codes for CASSVGGLAKNIQYF.

CDR3 coding DNA: TGTGCCAGCAGCTTAGGCCTAGCGGGACCCCCTACGCAGTATTTT. Protein product: CASSLGLAGPPTQYF. This rearrangement joins TRBV7-2 to TRBJ2-3, with TRBD2 matching 9 bases. Germline CDR1 and CDR2: SGHTA and FQGNSA. V lost 1 base, J lost 8 bases, and 7 bases stayed unmatched. This CDR3 contains 15 residues.

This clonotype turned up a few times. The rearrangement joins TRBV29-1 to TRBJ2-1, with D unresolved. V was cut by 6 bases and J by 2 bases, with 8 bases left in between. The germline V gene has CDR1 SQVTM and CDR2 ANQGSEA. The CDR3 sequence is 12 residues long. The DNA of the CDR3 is TGCAGCGTCCGAGGTCCCTACAATGAGCAGTTCTTC. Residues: CSVRGPYNEQFF.

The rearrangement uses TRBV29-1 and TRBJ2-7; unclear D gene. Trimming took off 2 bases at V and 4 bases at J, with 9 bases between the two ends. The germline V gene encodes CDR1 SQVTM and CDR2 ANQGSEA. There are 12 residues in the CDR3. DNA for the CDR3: TGCAGCGTTGAACTAGATGAGTACGAGCAGTACTTC. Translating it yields CSVELDEYEQYF.

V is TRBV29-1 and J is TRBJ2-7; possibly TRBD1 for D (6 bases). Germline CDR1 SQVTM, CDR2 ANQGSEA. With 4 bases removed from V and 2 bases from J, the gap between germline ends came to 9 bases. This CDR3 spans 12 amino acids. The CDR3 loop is CSVAGATYEQYF. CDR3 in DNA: TGCAGCGTTGCAGGGGCCACCTACGAGCAGTACTTC.

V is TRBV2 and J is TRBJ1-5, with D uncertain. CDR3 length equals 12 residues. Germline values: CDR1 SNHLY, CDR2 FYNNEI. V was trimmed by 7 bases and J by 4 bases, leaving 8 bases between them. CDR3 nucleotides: TGTGCCAGCAAGGATGCTAATCAGCCCCAGCATTTT. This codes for CASKDANQPQHF.

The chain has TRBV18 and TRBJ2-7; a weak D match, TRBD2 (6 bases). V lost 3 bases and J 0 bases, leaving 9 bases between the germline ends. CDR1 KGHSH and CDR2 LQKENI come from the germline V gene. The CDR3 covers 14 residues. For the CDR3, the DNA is TGTGCCAGCTCACCCCTCGGGAGCTCCTACGAGCAGTACTTC. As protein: CASSPLGSSYEQYF.